These 23 T cell receptor beta chains originate from one sample sequenced in a study of T cell responses to AZD1222 COVID-19 vaccine. TCRdb keeps only in-frame clones here, not all; method: immunoSEQ multiplex PCR. The repertoire consists of tens of thousands of clones, with around 92% occurring once and the leading ten covering roughly 2.8%. The sample in question was peripheral blood, obtained on day 0 of MenACWY control vaccination. All receptors derive from an adult in good health.

The gene calls are TRBV9 and TRBJ2-5; D gene uncertain. Germline V gene sequence: CDR1 SGDLS, CDR2 YYNGEE. Trimming took 0 bases from V and 3 from J, leaving 9 bases between them. The CDR3 is 14 residues long. CDR3 DNA sequence: TGTGCCAGCAGCGTAGCTTCTGGGGAAGAGACCCAGTACTTC. Amino acids: CASSVASGEETQYF. The full variable domain, with the rest looked up from reference TRBV9 and TRBJ2-5, is DSGVTQTPKHLITATGQRVTLRCSPRSGDLSVYWYQQSLDQGLQFLIQYYNGEERAKGNILERFSAQQFPDLHSELNLSSLELGDSALYFCASSVASGEETQYFGPGTRLLVL.

V and J are TRBV27 and TRBJ1-5; tentatively, D is TRBD1 (5 bases). Germline CDR1 is MNHEY and CDR2 is SMNVEV (reference sequence). The CDR3 totals 17 residues. Trimming left V 6 bases short and J 7 bases short, with 25 bases between. The CDR3, as DNA: TGTGCCAGCAGCCAAACCCCCGCCAGGGTAAGGAGCCAGCCCCAGCATTTT. It codes for CASSQTPARVRSQPQHF.

The CDR3 reads CAWSKEFNGYTF. CDR3 in DNA: TGTGCCTGGAGTAAGGAGTTTAATGGCTACACCTTC. The chain joins TRBV30 to TRBJ1-2; D gene uncertain. There are 12 residues in the CDR3. Trimming pared 2 bases from V and 6 bases from J, leaving 10 bases between. Germline loops: CDR1 GTSNPN, CDR2 SVGIG (reference sequence).

The chain couples TRBV6-5 to TRBJ1-6, with TRBD1 as a possible D gene (6 bases). The V end was cut by 2 bases, the J end by 9 bases, with 17 bases between. CDR1 and CDR2 (germline): MNHEY, SVGAGI. This CDR3 spans 16 amino acids. CDR3 sequence reads: CASSYSSNRGGSPLHF. In nucleotides, the CDR3 is TGTGCCAGCAGTTACAGCTCCAACCGAGGGGGTTCACCCCTCCACTTT.

The chain carries TRBV19 and TRBJ1-2; no clear D. V lost 2 bases to trimming and J lost 6 bases, with 10 bases between them. Looked up from germline, CDR1 is LNHDA and CDR2 is SQIVND (reference sequence). The CDR3 covers 13 residues. The CDR3 coding sequence is TGTGCCAGTAGTATAACCCCCGTGGATGGCTACACCTTC. Translated: CASSITPVDGYTF.

This clone was observed a handful of times. The chain couples TRBV7-2 to TRBJ2-3; 10 bases agree with TRBD2. CDR3 size: 17 residues. With 2 bases clipped from V and 6 bases from J, the junction kept 11 bases outside the gene matches. CDR1 is SGHTA, CDR2 FQGNSA, per germline. The CDR3 sequence is CASSLLSAGGLLDTQYF. The CDR3 nucleotides read TGTGCCAGCAGCTTACTTTCAGCGGGGGGGCTATTGGATACGCAGTATTTT.

This clone was picked up a small number of times. The rearrangement uses TRBV27 and TRBJ2-7, with D perhaps matching TRBD1 or TRBD2 (5 bases each). Germline V gives CDR1 MNHEY, CDR2 SMNVEV (reference sequence). This CDR3 has 14 amino acids. Trimming pared 3 bases from V and 0 bases from J, leaving 9 bases between. The CDR3 loop is CASSFSGTSYEQYF. For the CDR3, the DNA is TGTGCCAGCAGTTTTTCGGGGACCTCCTACGAGCAGTACTTC.

This sequence joins TRBV4-3 and TRBJ2-7; D might be TRBD2 (6 bases). This CDR3 has 15 amino acids. V was trimmed by 1 base and J by 2 bases, leaving 12 bases between them. Germline values: CDR1 LGHNA, CDR2 YSLEER. The CDR3: CASSQVRAGPYEQYF. DNA for the CDR3: TGCGCCAGCAGCCAAGTCCGGGCGGGGCCCTACGAGCAGTACTTC.

The rearrangement joins TRBV5-1 to TRBJ2-5; D ambiguous. The CDR3 spans 14 residues. The V gene lost 1 base and the J gene lost 1 base, with 8 bases spanning the gap. Per germline, CDR1 SGHRS and CDR2 YFSETQ. Here the CDR3 DNA reads TGCGCCAGCAGCTTGCTAGGTTTCCAAGAGACCCAGTACTTC. It is translated as CASSLLGFQETQYF. Together with reference TRBV5-1 and TRBJ2-5, the CDR3 gives the full variable domain: KAGVTQTPRYLIKTRGQQVTLSCSPISGHRSVSWYQQTPGQGLQFLFEYFSETQRNKGNFPGRFSGRQFSNSRSEMNVSTLELGDSALYLCASSLLGFQETQYFGPGTRLLVL.

V gene TRBV9 combines with J gene TRBJ2-2; D not resolved. The CDR3 spans 14 residues. Germline lookup yields CDR1 SGDLS and CDR2 YYNGEE. The ends were cut back, 0 bases at V and 7 bases at J, with 10 bases in the middle. In DNA, the CDR3 is TGTGCCAGCAGCGTAGAACACAACGACGGGGAGCTGTTTTTT. Translation: CASSVEHNDGELFF. Full variable domain (remainder filled in from reference TRBV9 and TRBJ2-2): DSGVTQTPKHLITATGQRVTLRCSPRSGDLSVYWYQQSLDQGLQFLIQYYNGEERAKGNILERFSAQQFPDLHSELNLSSLELGDSALYFCASSVEHNDGELFFGEGSRLTVL.

This clone was detected only once. The chain is built from TRBV7-2 and TRBJ2-3; unclear D gene. CDR3 length equals 12 residues. The germline gives CDR1 SGHTA, CDR2 FQGNSA. V lost 2 bases and J lost 6, with 6 bases in between. CDR3 in DNA: TGTGCCAGCAGCTTAAAGGGTGATACGCAGTATTTT. It translates to CASSLKGDTQYF. Looking up the rest from reference TRBV7-2 and TRBJ2-3 gives the full variable domain: GAGVSQSPSNKVTEKGKDVELRCDPISGHTALYWYRQSLGQGLEFLIYFQGNSAPDKSGLPSDRFSAERTGGSVSTLTIQRTQQEDSAVYLCASSLKGDTQYFGPGTRLTVL.

This chain joins TRBV9 and TRBJ1-2; D perhaps matches TRBD1 (5 bases). The CDR3 length is 14 residues. Between the trimmed V and J ends, which lost 0 bases and 4 bases, there was a span of 10 bases. The V gene's germline CDR1 is SGDLS and CDR2 YYNGEE. The CDR3 sequence is CASSVDEGIYGYTF. CDR3 nucleotides: TGTGCCAGCAGCGTAGATGAGGGGATCTATGGCTACACCTTC.

CDR3 coding DNA: TGTGCCAGCAGCCTGGGGAGGGTGGAAAAACTGTTTTTT. Translated: CASSLGRVEKLFF. This chain connects TRBV28 to TRBJ1-4; D is undetermined. Germline V lookup: CDR1 MDHEN, CDR2 SYDVKM. The CDR3 runs to 13 residues. V dropped 6 bases and J dropped 8 bases, with 13 bases sitting between them.

In its sample, this clone was seen a few times. As DNA, the CDR3 is TGTGCCAGTAACCCCGGGGGCGGCCTTAACTATGGCTACACCTTC. Residues: CASNPGGGLNYGYTF. The chain employs TRBV19 and TRBJ1-2; D might be TRBD1 (6 bases). The CDR3 is 15 amino acids. Germline loops: CDR1 LNHDA, CDR2 SQIVND (reference sequence). V gave up 7 bases and J gave up 1 base, with 16 bases separating them.

The chain combines TRBV12-3 or TRBV12-4 with TRBJ2-4; 10 bases fit TRBD1. V gave up 6 bases and J gave up 7 bases; unmatched junction bases: 3. The length of the CDR3 is 13 residues. The CDR3 protein is CASRGDRGNIQYF. The DNA of the CDR3 is TGTGCCAGCAGGGGGGACAGGGGCAACATTCAGTACTTC.

The CDR3 DNA reads as TGTGCCAGCAGTAGTGGTCCAGGGAATGGCTACACCTTC. This sequence encodes CASSSGPGNGYTF. The V call is TRBV25-1, the J call TRBJ1-2; tentatively, D is TRBD1 (5 bases). V dropped 5 bases and J dropped 6 bases, with 13 bases sitting between them. The CDR3 contains 13 residues. Germline CDR1 MGHDK, CDR2 SYGVNS.

This clone was picked up one time. The chain is built from TRBV10-1 and TRBJ1-2; maybe TRBD1 (6 bases). The CDR3 covers 15 residues. Germline V gene lookup returns CDR1 WNHNN and CDR2 SYGVQD (reference sequence). Trimming shortened V by 1 base and J by 7 bases, and 16 bases separated the two germline ends. The DNA of the CDR3 is TGCGCCAGCAGTGAGTGGGGGCCGGTGTTCGGTGGCTACACCTTC. This encodes CASSEWGPVFGGYTF.

The CDR3 here is CASSGGTGGAGYGYTF. The CDR3, as DNA: TGTGCCAGTAGTGGAGGGACAGGGGGCGCAGGATATGGCTACACCTTC. The chain is built from TRBV19 and TRBJ1-2; 12 positions match TRBD1. Germline CDR1 is LNHDA and CDR2 is SQIVND (reference sequence). V gave up 5 bases and J gave up 5 bases; unmatched junction bases: 9. The length of the CDR3 is 16 residues.

The rearrangement links TRBV19 to TRBJ1-2; no definite D call. The germline CDR1 and CDR2 sequences are LNHDA and SQIVND (reference sequence). The CDR3 extends over 15 amino acids. Trimming took off 6 bases at V and 0 bases at J, with 14 bases between the two ends. Written as DNA, the CDR3 is TGTGCCAGTAGCCCCGACCCAAACTCTAACTATGGCTACACCTTC. Amino acid sequence: CASSPDPNSNYGYTF.

This chain joins TRBV3-1 (or the pseudogene TRBV3-2) and TRBJ2-1, with TRBD2 matching over 8 bases. J gave up 2 bases and V 0 bases, and 0 bases lay outside the gene matches. Germline-derived CDR1 and CDR2 are LGHDT and YNNKEL (reference sequence). The CDR3 runs 15 residues. CDR3 protein: CASSQDGGAYNEQFF. The CDR3 DNA reads as TGTGCCAGCAGCCAAGACGGGGGGGCCTACAATGAGCAGTTCTTC.

V and J are TRBV6-5 and TRBJ1-5, with TRBD1 identical over 10 bases. V trimming: 7 bases; J trimming: 4 bases; junction bases outside the gene matches: 4. The germline CDR1 and CDR2 sequences are MNHEY and SVGAGI. The CDR3 has 14 residues. CDR3 nucleotide sequence: TGTGCCAGCACCAGGACAGGGGGAAATCAGCCCCAGCATTTT. It encodes CASTRTGGNQPQHF.

The chain uses TRBV19 and TRBJ2-5; tentatively, D is TRBD1 (6 bases). CDR1 and CDR2 (germline): LNHDA, SQIVND (reference sequence). V gave up 5 bases and J gave up 1 base, with 11 bases separating them. This CDR3 region has 14 residues. CDR3 nucleotide sequence: TGTGCCAGTAGTGGTCGGACAGTCCAAGAGACCCAGTACTTC. Translating gives CASSGRTVQETQYF.

The CDR3 is CASTPEGRGGVNNEQFF. Written as DNA, the CDR3 is TGTGCCAGCACCCCTGAGGGGCGGGGGGGCGTGAACAATGAGCAGTTCTTC. The chain recombines TRBV6-4 with TRBJ2-1, with TRBD2 identical over 9 bases. The CDR3 is made up of 17 amino acids. Losses at the gene ends were 7 bases for V and 5 bases for J; bases not matched to a gene: 15. Germline CDR1 is MRHNA and CDR2 is SNTAGT.